This T cell receptor beta chain was documented in a study of human T cells and chemical hapten exposure. The CDR3 sequence is 12 residues long. The junction had 0 bases not matched to a gene; V was cut back by 3 bases and J by 7 bases. The germline gives CDR1 MDHEN, CDR2 SYDVKM. This clonotype was picked up many times. Time point in this sample: pre-sensitization, week 0. The treatment here: therapeutic diphenylcyclopropenone sensitization with weekly scalp DPC. Only after blood had been drawn was each patch test applied. Total RNA extraction was carried out from unfractionated whole blood. Each CDR3 protein gets one entry after TCRdb re-called the RACE reads with MiXCR. The data hold about 120,000 distinct CDR3 sequences, with approximately 13% observed a single time.

The genes are TRBV28 and TRBJ2-1, with 7 bases fitting TRBD1. The sequencing used whole blood, collected in connection with sensitization to the hapten diphenylcyclopropenone (DPC). The TCR comes from a woman in her late teens or twenties with alopecia areata. Some clones in this sample may be carry-over from other donors' samples. The CDR3: CASSFRGNEQFF. The CDR3 nucleotides are TGTGCCAGCAGTTTCAGGGGGAATGAGCAGTTCTTC.